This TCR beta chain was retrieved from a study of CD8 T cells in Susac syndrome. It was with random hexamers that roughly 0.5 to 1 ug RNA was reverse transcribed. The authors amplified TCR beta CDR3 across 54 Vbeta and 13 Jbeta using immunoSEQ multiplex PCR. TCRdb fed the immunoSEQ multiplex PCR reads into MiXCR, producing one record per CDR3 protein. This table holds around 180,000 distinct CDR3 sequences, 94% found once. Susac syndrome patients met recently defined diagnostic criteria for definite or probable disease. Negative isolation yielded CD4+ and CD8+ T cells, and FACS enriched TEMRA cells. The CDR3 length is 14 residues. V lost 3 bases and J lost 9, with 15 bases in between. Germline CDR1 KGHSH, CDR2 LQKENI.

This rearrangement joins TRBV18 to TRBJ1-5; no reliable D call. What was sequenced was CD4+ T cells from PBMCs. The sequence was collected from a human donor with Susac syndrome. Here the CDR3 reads CASSPGRASGPQHF. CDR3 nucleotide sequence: TGTGCCAGCTCACCCGGACGCGCCAGCGGGCCCCAGCATTTT.